Following are 11 T cell receptor beta chains from one sample sequenced in a study of blood T cell repertoires in COVID-19. Assay used: immunoSEQ multiplex PCR; TCRdb lists only in-frame clones, some missing. The table shows roughly 170,000 clones, with 84% occurring only once. Sample: peripheral blood. The source is a human donor in a cohort sampled during active COVID-19.

This clone was recorded once. The chain employs TRBV5-6 and TRBJ2-6, with no clear D. This CDR3 comprises 15 residues. V was pared by 4 bases and J by 1 base, with 9 bases between. Germline values: CDR1 SGHDT, CDR2 YYEEEE. The CDR3 DNA is TGTGCCAGCAGCCAGATGCAGTCTGGGGCCAACGTCCTGACTTTC. It translates to CASSQMQSGANVLTF.

A single count supports this clone. The chain recombines TRBV19 with TRBJ2-1, with D unclear. Germline V gene sequence: CDR1 LNHDA, CDR2 SQIVND (reference sequence). The CDR3 is made up of 16 amino acids. V shed 3 bases and J shed 0 bases, with 12 bases lying between them. CDR3 nucleotide sequence: TGTGCCAGTAGTATCACGAGTCCGAGCTCCTACAATGAGCAGTTCTTC. This gives the protein CASSITSPSSYNEQFF.

The J gene is TRBJ2-7, the V gene TRBV13; weak D call: TRBD1 (6 bases). The CDR3 is 15 residues long. V dropped 6 bases and J dropped 7 bases, with 22 bases sitting between them. The germline gives CDR1 PRHDT, CDR2 FYEKMQ (reference sequence). CDR3 sequence: CASSPSGTRTREQYF. In DNA, the CDR3 is TGTGCCAGCAGTCCATCCGGGACACGAACCCGGGAGCAGTACTTC.

The CDR3 here is CASSDGVADTQYF. The CDR3 DNA is TGTGCCAGCAGTGACGGGGTGGCAGATACGCAGTATTTT. The V and J genes are TRBV6-2 or TRBV6-3 and TRBJ2-3; a possible D gene is TRBD2 (5 bases). The CDR3 consists of 13 residues. Germline V gene data show CDR1 as MNHEY and CDR2 as SVGEGT. V lost 5 bases and J lost 4, with 10 bases in between.

This clone appeared once. V gene TRBV4-2 combines with J gene TRBJ2-1, with 8 nucleotides matching TRBD2. V shed 1 base, J shed 2 bases, and the junction held 1 base outside the gene matches. The CDR3 covers 15 residues. CDR1 is LGHNA and CDR2 is YNFKEQ in the germline V gene. The CDR3 sequence: CASSQAGGTYNEQFF. DNA for the CDR3: TGTGCCAGCAGCCAAGCGGGGGGGACCTACAATGAGCAGTTCTTC.

The chain carries TRBV28 and TRBJ1-3; D is perhaps TRBD1 (6 bases). This CDR3 has 15 amino acids. Germline assignment: CDR1 MDHEN and CDR2 SYDVKM. The V end lost 6 bases, the J end lost 4 bases, and 16 bases lay between the germline ends. CDR3 nucleotide sequence: TGTGCCAGCAGCCCCGGGGGGCAGGAGGGAAACACCATATATTTT. The encoded protein is CASSPGGQEGNTIYF.

This chain uses TRBV9 with TRBJ2-1, with 7 bases fitting TRBD2. Losses at the gene ends were 0 bases for V and 5 bases for J; bases not matched to a gene: 8. CDR1 is SGDLS and CDR2 is YYNGEE in the germline V gene. This CDR3 region has 16 residues. CDR3: CASSVDPGTTHNEQFF. CDR3 nucleotide sequence: TGTGCCAGCAGCGTAGATCCGGGGACTACACACAATGAGCAGTTCTTC.

This chain connects TRBV9 to TRBJ2-6; 7 bases fit TRBD1. Germline CDR1 SGDLS, CDR2 YYNGEE. V shed 3 bases, J shed 2 bases, and the junction held 8 bases outside the gene matches. The length of the CDR3 is 17 residues. CDR3 loop: CASSAAVDRPGANVLTF. Here the CDR3 DNA reads TGTGCCAGCAGCGCCGCCGTGGACAGGCCTGGGGCCAACGTCCTGACTTTC.

The chain uses TRBV6-5 and TRBJ1-4; D is perhaps TRBD1 (5 bases). Germline V gene lookup returns CDR1 MNHEY and CDR2 SVGAGI. The V gene lost 6 bases and the J gene lost 6 bases, with 14 bases spanning the gap. This CDR3 comprises 14 residues. The CDR3 nucleotides read TGTGCCAGCAGGGACATCAGGGAGGATGAAAAACTGTTTTTT. It codes for CASRDIREDEKLFF.

This rearrangement joins TRBV6-2 or TRBV6-3 to TRBJ2-3, with 9 bases identical to TRBD2. V gave up 2 bases and J gave up 1 base; unmatched junction bases: 10. The germline gives CDR1 MNHEY, CDR2 SVGEGT. The length of the CDR3 is 18 residues. This CDR3 reads CASSYGTSLYVGTDTQYF. The CDR3 nucleotides are TGTGCCAGCAGTTACGGGACTAGCTTATACGTTGGCACAGATACGCAGTATTTT.

The chain is built from TRBV7-2 and TRBJ2-7; TRBD1 might be the D (5 bases). Trimming shortened V by 2 bases and J by 2 bases, and 10 bases separated the two germline ends. In germline, CDR1 is SGHTA, CDR2 FQGNSA. The length of the CDR3 is 14 residues. CDR3 DNA: TGTGCCAGCAGCTTATATCAGGGCACCTACGAGCAGTACTTC. This encodes CASSLYQGTYEQYF.